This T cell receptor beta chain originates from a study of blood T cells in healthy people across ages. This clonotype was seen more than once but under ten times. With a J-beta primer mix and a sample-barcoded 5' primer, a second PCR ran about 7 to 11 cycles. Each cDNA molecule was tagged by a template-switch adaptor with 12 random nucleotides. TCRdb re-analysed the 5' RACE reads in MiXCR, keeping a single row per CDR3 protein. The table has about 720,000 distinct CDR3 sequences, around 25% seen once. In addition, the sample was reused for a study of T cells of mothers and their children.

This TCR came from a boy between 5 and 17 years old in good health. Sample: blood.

CDR3 amino acids: CASSVGRLTQETQYF. CDR3 in DNA: TGTGCCAGCAGCGTGGGACGCCTAACGCAGGAGACCCAGTACTTC. V gene TRBV9 combines with J gene TRBJ2-1; possibly TRBD1 or TRBD2 for D (5 bases each). The J call may not be correct, given that the DNA end is closer to TRBJ2-5. The CDR3 consists of 15 residues. Germline loops: CDR1 SGDLS, CDR2 YYNGEE.